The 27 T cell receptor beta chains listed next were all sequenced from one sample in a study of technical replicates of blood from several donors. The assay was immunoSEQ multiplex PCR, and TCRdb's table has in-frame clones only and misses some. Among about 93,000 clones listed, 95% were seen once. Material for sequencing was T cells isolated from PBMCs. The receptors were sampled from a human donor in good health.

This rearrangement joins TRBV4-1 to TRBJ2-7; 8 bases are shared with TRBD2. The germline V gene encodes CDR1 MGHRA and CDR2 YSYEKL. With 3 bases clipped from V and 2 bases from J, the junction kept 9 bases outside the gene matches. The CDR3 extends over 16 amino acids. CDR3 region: CASSQEGLLAAYEQYF. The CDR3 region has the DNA TGCGCCAGCAGCCAGGAGGGGCTACTAGCGGCCTACGAGCAGTACTTC.

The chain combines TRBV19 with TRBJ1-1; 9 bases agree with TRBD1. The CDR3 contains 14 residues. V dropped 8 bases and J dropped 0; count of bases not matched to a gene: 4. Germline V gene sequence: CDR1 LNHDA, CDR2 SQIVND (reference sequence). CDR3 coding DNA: TGTGCCAGTCTTGGACAGGGGTTGAACACTGAAGCTTTCTTT. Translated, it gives CASLGQGLNTEAFF. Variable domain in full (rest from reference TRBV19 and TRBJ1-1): DGGITQSPKYLFRKEGQNVTLSCEQNLNHDAMYWYRQDPGQGLRLIYYSQIVNDFQKGDIAEGYSVSREKKESFPLTVTSAQKNPTAFYLCASLGQGLNTEAFFGQGTRLTVV.

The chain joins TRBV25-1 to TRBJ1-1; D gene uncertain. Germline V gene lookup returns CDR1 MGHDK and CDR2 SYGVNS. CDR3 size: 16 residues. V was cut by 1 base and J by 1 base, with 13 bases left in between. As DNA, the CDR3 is TGTGCCAGCAGTGAATTAAGTGGTGGAGGGAACACTGAAGCTTTCTTT. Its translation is CASSELSGGGNTEAFF.

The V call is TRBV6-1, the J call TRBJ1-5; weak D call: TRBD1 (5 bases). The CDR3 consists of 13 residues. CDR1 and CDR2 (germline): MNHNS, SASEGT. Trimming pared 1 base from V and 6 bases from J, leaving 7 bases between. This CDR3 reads CASSEDGGQPQHF. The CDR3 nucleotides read TGTGCCAGCAGTGAAGACGGGGGTCAGCCCCAGCATTTT.

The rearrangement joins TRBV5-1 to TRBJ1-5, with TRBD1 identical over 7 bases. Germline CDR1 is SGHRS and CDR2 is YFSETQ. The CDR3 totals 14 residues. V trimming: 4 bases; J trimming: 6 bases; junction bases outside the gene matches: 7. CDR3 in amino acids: CASSEGGAGQPQHF. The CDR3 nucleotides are TGCGCCAGCAGCGAAGGGGGCGCGGGTCAGCCCCAGCATTTT.

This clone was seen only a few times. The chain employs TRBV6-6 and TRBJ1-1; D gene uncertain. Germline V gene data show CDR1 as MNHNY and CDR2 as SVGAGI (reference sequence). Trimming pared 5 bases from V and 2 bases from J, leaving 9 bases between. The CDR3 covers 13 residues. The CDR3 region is CASSKRGNTEAFF. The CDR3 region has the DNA TGTGCCAGCAGTAAACGGGGAAACACTGAAGCTTTCTTT.

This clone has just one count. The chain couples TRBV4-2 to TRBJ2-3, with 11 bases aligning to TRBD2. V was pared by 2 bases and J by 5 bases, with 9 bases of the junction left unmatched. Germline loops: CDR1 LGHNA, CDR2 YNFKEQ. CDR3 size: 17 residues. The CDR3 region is CASSQRSSGGAGDTQYF. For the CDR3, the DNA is TGTGCCAGCAGCCAAAGGAGTAGCGGGGGGGCGGGAGATACGCAGTATTTT.

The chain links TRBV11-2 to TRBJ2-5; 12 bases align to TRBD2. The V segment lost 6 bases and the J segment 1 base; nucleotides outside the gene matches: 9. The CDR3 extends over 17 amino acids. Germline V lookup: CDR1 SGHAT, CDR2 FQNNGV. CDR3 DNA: TGTGCCAGCAGGAGGACTAGCGGGATCCTTTCCCAAGAGACCCAGTACTTC. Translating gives CASRRTSGILSQETQYF.

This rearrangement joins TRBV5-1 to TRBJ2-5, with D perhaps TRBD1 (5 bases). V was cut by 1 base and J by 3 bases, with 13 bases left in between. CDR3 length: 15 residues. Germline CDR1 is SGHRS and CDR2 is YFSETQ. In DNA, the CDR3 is TGCGCCAGCAGCTTGTACGCGACAGCTGAAGAGACCCAGTACTTC. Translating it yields CASSLYATAEETQYF. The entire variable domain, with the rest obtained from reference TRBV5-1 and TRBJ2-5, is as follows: KAGVTQTPRYLIKTRGQQVTLSCSPISGHRSVSWYQQTPGQGLQFLFEYFSETQRNKGNFPGRFSGRQFSNSRSEMNVSTLELGDSALYLCASSLYATAEETQYFGPGTRLLVL.

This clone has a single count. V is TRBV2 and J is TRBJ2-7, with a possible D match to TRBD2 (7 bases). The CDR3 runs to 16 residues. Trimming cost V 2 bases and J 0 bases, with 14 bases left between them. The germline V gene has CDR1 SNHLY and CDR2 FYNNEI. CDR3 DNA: TGTGCCAGCAGTGAATTGGACGGGGGGCCCTCCTACGAGCAGTACTTC. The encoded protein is CASSELDGGPSYEQYF.

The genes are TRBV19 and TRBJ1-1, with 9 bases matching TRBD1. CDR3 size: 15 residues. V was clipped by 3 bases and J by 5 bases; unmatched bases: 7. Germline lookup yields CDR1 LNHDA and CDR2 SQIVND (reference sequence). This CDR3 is CASSMLRQGGTEAFF. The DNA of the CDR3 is TGTGCCAGTAGTATGCTAAGACAGGGGGGGACTGAAGCTTTCTTT. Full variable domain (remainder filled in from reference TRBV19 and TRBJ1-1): DGGITQSPKYLFRKEGQNVTLSCEQNLNHDAMYWYRQDPGQGLRLIYYSQIVNDFQKGDIAEGYSVSREKKESFPLTVTSAQKNPTAFYLCASSMLRQGGTEAFFGQGTRLTVV.

CDR3 in amino acids: CAISDWRGSNTGELFF. The DNA of the CDR3 is TGTGCCATCAGTGACTGGAGAGGGTCGAACACCGGGGAGCTGTTTTTT. J is TRBJ2-2 and V is TRBV10-3, with D possibly matching TRBD2 (5 bases). This CDR3 has 16 residues. The V gene lost 3 bases and the J gene lost 0 bases, with 11 bases spanning the gap. Germline values: CDR1 ENHRY, CDR2 SYGVKD.

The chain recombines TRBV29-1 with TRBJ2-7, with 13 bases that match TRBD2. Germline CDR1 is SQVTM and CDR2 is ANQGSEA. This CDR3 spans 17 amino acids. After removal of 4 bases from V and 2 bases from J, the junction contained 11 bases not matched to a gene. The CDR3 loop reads CSVAGLAGRGGTYEQYF. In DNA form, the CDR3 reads TGCAGCGTTGCGGGACTAGCGGGAAGGGGTGGGACCTACGAGCAGTACTTC.

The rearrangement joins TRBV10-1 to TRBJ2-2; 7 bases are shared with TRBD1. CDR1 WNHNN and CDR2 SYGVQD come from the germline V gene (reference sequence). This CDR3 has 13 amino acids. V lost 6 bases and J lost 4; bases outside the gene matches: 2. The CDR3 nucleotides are TGCGCCAGCAGAAGGGGGCGCACCGGGGAGCTGTTTTTT. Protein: CASRRGRTGELFF.

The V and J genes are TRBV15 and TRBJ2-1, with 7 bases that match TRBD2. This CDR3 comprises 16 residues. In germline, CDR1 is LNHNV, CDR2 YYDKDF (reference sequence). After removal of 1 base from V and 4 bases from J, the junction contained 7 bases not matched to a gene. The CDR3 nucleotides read TGTGCCACCAGCAGAGTCCCTAGCGGTAAATACAATGAGCAGTTCTTC. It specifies CATSRVPSGKYNEQFF.

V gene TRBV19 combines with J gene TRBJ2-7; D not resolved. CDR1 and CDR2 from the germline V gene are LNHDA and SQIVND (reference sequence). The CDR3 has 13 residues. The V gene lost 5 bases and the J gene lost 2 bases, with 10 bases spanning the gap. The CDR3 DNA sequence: TGTGCCAGTAGTTTTACAGAAGCCTACGAGCAGTACTTC. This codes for CASSFTEAYEQYF.

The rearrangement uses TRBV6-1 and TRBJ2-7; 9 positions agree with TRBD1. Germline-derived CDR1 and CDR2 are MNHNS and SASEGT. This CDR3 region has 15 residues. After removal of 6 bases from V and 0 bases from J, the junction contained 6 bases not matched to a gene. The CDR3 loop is CASRSGQGISYEQYF. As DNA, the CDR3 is TGTGCCAGCAGGTCGGGACAGGGAATCTCCTACGAGCAGTACTTC.

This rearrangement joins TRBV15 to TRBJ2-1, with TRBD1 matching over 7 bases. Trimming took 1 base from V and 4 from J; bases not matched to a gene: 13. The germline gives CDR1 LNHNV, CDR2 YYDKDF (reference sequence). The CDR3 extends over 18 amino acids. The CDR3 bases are TGTGCCACCAGCAGAGGGTGGGACAGAAGACGGTTGTACAATGAGCAGTTCTTC. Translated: CATSRGWDRRRLYNEQFF.

CDR3 DNA sequence: TGTGCCAGCAGCTTAACAAGTCAGGGGACTGAAGCTTTCTTT. This encodes CASSLTSQGTEAFF. V gene TRBV7-3 combines with J gene TRBJ1-1; TRBD1 might be the D (6 bases). Germline V gene lookup returns CDR1 SGHTA and CDR2 FQGTGA. V gave up 0 bases and J gave up 5 bases, with 10 bases separating them. The CDR3 covers 14 residues.

The chain's CDR3 is CASSKDRGANTGELFF. DNA of the CDR3: TGTGCCAGTAGTAAGGACAGGGGAGCGAACACCGGGGAGCTGTTTTTT. V is TRBV19 and J is TRBJ2-2; 9 bases are shared with TRBD1. There are 16 residues in the CDR3. V lost 4 bases and J lost 0; bases outside the gene matches: 3. The germline gives CDR1 LNHDA, CDR2 SQIVND (reference sequence).

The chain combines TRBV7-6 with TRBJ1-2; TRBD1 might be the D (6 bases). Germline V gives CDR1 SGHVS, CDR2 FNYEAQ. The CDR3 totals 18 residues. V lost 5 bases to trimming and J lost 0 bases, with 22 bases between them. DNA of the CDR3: TGTGCCAGCAGCCGAGCGACAGGTCTCGACTTAGCTAACTATGGCTACACCTTC. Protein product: CASSRATGLDLANYGYTF.

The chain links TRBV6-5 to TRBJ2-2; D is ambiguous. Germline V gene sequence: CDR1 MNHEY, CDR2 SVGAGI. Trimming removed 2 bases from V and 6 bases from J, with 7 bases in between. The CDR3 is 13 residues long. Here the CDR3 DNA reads TGTGCCAGCAGTTACGTCGACTCCGGGGAGCTGTTTTTT. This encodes CASSYVDSGELFF.

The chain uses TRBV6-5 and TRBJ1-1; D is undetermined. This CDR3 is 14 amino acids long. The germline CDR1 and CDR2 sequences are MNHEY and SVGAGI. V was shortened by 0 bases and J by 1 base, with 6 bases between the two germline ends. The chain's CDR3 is CASSYSRGNTEAFF. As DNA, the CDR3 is TGTGCCAGCAGTTACTCGCGGGGGAACACTGAAGCTTTCTTT.

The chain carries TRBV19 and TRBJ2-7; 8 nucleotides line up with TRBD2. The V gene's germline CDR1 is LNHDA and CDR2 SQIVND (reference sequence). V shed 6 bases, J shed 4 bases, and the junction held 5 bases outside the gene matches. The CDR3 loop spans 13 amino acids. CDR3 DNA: TGTGCCAGTAGCATGGGGACTAGGTACGAGCAGTACTTC. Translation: CASSMGTRYEQYF. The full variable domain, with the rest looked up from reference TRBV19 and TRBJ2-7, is DGGITQSPKYLFRKEGQNVTLSCEQNLNHDAMYWYRQDPGQGLRLIYYSQIVNDFQKGDIAEGYSVSREKKESFPLTVTSAQKNPTAFYLCASSMGTRYEQYFGPGTRLTVT.

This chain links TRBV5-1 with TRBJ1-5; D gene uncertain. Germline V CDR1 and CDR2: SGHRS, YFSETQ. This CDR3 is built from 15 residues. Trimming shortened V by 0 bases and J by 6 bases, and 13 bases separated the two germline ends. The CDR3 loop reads CASSLDGERGQPQHF. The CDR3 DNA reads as TGCGCCAGCAGCTTGGACGGGGAACGGGGTCAGCCCCAGCATTTT.

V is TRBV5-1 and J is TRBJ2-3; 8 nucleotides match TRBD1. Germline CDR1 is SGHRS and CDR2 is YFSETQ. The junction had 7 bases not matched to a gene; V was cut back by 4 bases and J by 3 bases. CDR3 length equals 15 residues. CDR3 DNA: TGCGCCAGCAGCCAGGACAGGGTGAGGACAGATACGCAGTATTTT. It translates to CASSQDRVRTDTQYF.

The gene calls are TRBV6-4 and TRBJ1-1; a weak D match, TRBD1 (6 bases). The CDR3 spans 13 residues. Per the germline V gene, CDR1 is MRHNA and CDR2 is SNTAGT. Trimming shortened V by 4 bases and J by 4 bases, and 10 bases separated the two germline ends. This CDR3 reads CASSVGRGTEAFF. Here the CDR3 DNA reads TGTGCCAGCAGTGTAGGCAGGGGCACTGAAGCTTTCTTT.